These 21 T cell receptor beta chains came from one sample sequenced in a study of technical replicates of blood from several donors. Produced via immunoSEQ multiplex PCR; TCRdb's table is partial and in-frame only. The sample consists of some 80,000 clones, 96% of them appearing once. The sequencing input was T cells isolated from PBMCs. These TCRs come from a human donor in good health.

The gene calls are TRBV2 and TRBJ2-1, with D unresolved. Germline V lookup: CDR1 SNHLY, CDR2 FYNNEI. V shed 4 bases and J shed 0 bases, with 7 bases lying between them. CDR3 size: 14 residues. CDR3 in amino acids: CASSARSSYNEQFF. The DNA of the CDR3 is TGTGCCAGCAGTGCACGGAGCTCCTACAATGAGCAGTTCTTC.

The chain carries TRBV11-2 and TRBJ1-1; weak D call: TRBD1 (5 bases). Germline lookup yields CDR1 SGHAT and CDR2 FQNNGV. CDR3 length: 14 residues. V lost 1 base and J 9 bases, leaving 15 bases between the germline ends. CDR3 protein: CASSLGREGNKAFF. CDR3 DNA sequence: TGTGCCAGCAGCTTAGGCAGGGAAGGGAACAAAGCTTTCTTT.

This clone occurred once. The rearrangement links TRBV19 to TRBJ2-7; the D gene is possibly TRBD2 (5 bases). The germline V and J ends were trimmed by 5 bases and 5 bases, with 13 bases remaining between them. The germline gives CDR1 LNHDA, CDR2 SQIVND (reference sequence). The CDR3 contains 13 residues. In DNA form, the CDR3 reads TGTGCCAGTAGTCGAGGGATGCAGAACGAGCAGTACTTC. Translated, it gives CASSRGMQNEQYF. The whole variable domain, filled in from reference TRBV19 and TRBJ2-7, reads DGGITQSPKYLFRKEGQNVTLSCEQNLNHDAMYWYRQDPGQGLRLIYYSQIVNDFQKGDIAEGYSVSREKKESFPLTVTSAQKNPTAFYLCASSRGMQNEQYFGPGTRLTVT.

The chain joins TRBV29-1 to TRBJ2-7; TRBD2 agrees at 7 bases. J was trimmed by 4 bases and V by 6 bases; bases with no gene match: 12. In germline, CDR1 is SQVTM, CDR2 ANQGSEA. CDR3 size: 14 residues. The CDR3 loop reads CSVGLGEGSYEQYF. The CDR3 DNA reads as TGCAGCGTCGGCCTCGGGGAGGGATCTTACGAGCAGTACTTC.

The CDR3 bases are TGTGCCAGCAGTTTGACTCTTCATAGCTCCTACGAGCAGTACTTC. Its protein is CASSLTLHSSYEQYF. J is TRBJ2-7 and V is TRBV27; D uncertain. Trimming pared 3 bases from V and 0 bases from J, leaving 12 bases between. The length of the CDR3 is 15 residues. Germline CDR1 reads MNHEY; CDR2 reads SMNVEV (reference sequence).

This chain connects TRBV7-6 to TRBJ2-7; TRBD1 matches 8 bases. V was clipped by 3 bases and J by 2 bases; unmatched bases: 9. The CDR3 covers 16 residues. Germline V gives CDR1 SGHVS, CDR2 FNYEAQ. The CDR3, as DNA: TGTGCCAGCAGCTTTTCTGTGAGGACAGGGACCTACGAGCAGTACTTC. It yields the protein CASSFSVRTGTYEQYF.

This clone was seen only a few times. CDR3 sequence (DNA): TGTGCCAGTAGTATAGGACAGGACTATCAGCCCCAGCATTTT. This encodes CASSIGQDYQPQHF. The chain carries TRBV19 and TRBJ1-5; D possibly corresponds to TRBD1 (6 bases). The CDR3 is 14 amino acids. CDR1 and CDR2 (germline): LNHDA, SQIVND (reference sequence). Trimming removed 1 base at V and 5 bases at J, with 9 bases between.

This clone was observed once. V is TRBV6-5 and J is TRBJ1-1, with D tentatively TRBD1 (6 bases). Germline V lookup: CDR1 MNHEY, CDR2 SVGAGI. V gave up 0 bases and J gave up 3 bases, with 14 bases separating them. This CDR3 spans 16 amino acids. This CDR3 is CASSYSIRQGHTEAFF. The CDR3 coding sequence is TGTGCCAGCAGTTACTCGATCCGGCAGGGGCACACTGAAGCTTTCTTT.

The sample holds one count of this clone. This chain uses TRBV4-2 with TRBJ2-7, with D perhaps matching TRBD2 (5 bases). Germline loops: CDR1 LGHNA, CDR2 YNFKEQ. V was pared by 4 bases and J by 0 bases, with 7 bases between. The length of the CDR3 is 13 residues. The CDR3 coding sequence is TGTGCCAGCAGCCCCGGGATCTCCTACGAGCAGTACTTC. The encoded protein is CASSPGISYEQYF.

V is TRBV10-1 and J is TRBJ2-7, with TRBD2 matching over 8 bases. The ends lost 3 bases at V and 5 bases at J; junction bases unmatched: 9. The CDR3 is 15 residues long. Germline V gene lookup returns CDR1 WNHNN and CDR2 SYGVQD (reference sequence). This chain's CDR3 is CASSDGSSGYHEQYF. CDR3 sequence (DNA): TGCGCCAGCAGTGACGGTTCTAGCGGGTATCACGAGCAGTACTTC.

DNA of the CDR3: TGTGCCAGCAGCTCACCCGCCTTAGCGGGAGGGCCCTACGAGCAGTACTTC. It translates to CASSSPALAGGPYEQYF. The chain links TRBV7-2 to TRBJ2-7; 11 bases are shared with TRBD2. This CDR3 is built from 17 residues. CDR1 is SGHTA and CDR2 is FQGNSA in the germline V gene. The junction had 10 bases not matched to a gene; V was cut back by 4 bases and J by 2 bases. Together with reference TRBV7-2 and TRBJ2-7, the CDR3 gives the full variable domain: GAGVSQSPSNKVTEKGKDVELRCDPISGHTALYWYRQSLGQGLEFLIYFQGNSAPDKSGLPSDRFSAERTGGSVSTLTIQRTQQEDSAVYLCASSSPALAGGPYEQYFGPGTRLTVT.

The V call is TRBV11-3, the J call TRBJ2-1, with 11 positions matching TRBD2. This CDR3 spans 16 amino acids. V was pared by 4 bases and J by 0 bases, with 2 bases of the junction left unmatched. CDR1 is SGHNT, CDR2 YENEEA, per germline. The chain's CDR3 is CASSSLAGASYNEQFF. CDR3 in DNA: TGTGCCAGCAGCTCACTAGCGGGAGCCTCCTACAATGAGCAGTTCTTC.

The chain recombines TRBV5-1 with TRBJ2-4; possible D gene TRBD2, 6 bases. Per germline, CDR1 SGHRS and CDR2 YFSETQ. V shed 0 bases and J shed 8 bases, with 6 bases lying between them. This CDR3 is built from 12 residues. The CDR3 bases are TGCGCCAGCAGCTTGGGGGGGGACATTCAGTACTTC. Translating it yields CASSLGGDIQYF. Full variable domain (outside the CDR3, taken from reference TRBV5-1 and TRBJ2-4): KAGVTQTPRYLIKTRGQQVTLSCSPISGHRSVSWYQQTPGQGLQFLFEYFSETQRNKGNFPGRFSGRQFSNSRSEMNVSTLELGDSALYLCASSLGGDIQYFGAGTRLSVL.

The V call is TRBV10-1, the J call TRBJ2-5; D uncertain. V lost 4 bases, J lost 1 base, and 10 bases lay in between. The CDR3 is 14 amino acids. Germline V gives CDR1 WNHNN, CDR2 SYGVQD (reference sequence). The CDR3 loop reads CASSAVRSQETQYF. The DNA for the CDR3 is TGCGCCAGCAGTGCGGTTAGATCCCAAGAGACCCAGTACTTC.

V usage is TRBV19 and J usage is TRBJ2-7; D possibly corresponds to TRBD1 (5 bases). Trimming pared 4 bases from V and 6 bases from J, leaving 13 bases between. Per the germline V gene, CDR1 is LNHDA and CDR2 is SQIVND (reference sequence). The CDR3 extends over 13 amino acids. CDR3 nucleotide sequence: TGTGCCAGTAGTACCGCAACAGGTCGCGAGCAGTACTTC. Its translation is CASSTATGREQYF.

The genes are TRBV9 and TRBJ2-5; TRBD1 agrees at 8 bases. The CDR3 length is 15 residues. J lost 3 bases, V lost 3 bases, and 7 bases had no gene match. Germline loops: CDR1 SGDLS, CDR2 YYNGEE. CDR3 nucleotide sequence: TGTGCCAGCAGCGCACCAGACAGGGGAGAAGAGACCCAGTACTTC. This translates into CASSAPDRGEETQYF.

CDR3 amino acids: CASSRGAEGYTF. CDR3 sequence (DNA): TGTGCCAGCAGTAGGGGCGCGGAGGGCTACACCTTC. The J gene is TRBJ1-2, the V gene TRBV6-5, with a possible D match to TRBD1 (5 bases). Germline V gene lookup returns CDR1 MNHEY and CDR2 SVGAGI. The CDR3 has 12 amino acids. V dropped 5 bases and J dropped 8 bases, with 12 bases sitting between them.

The chain links TRBV18 to TRBJ2-7; D unclear. Germline CDR1 and CDR2: KGHSH and LQKENI. The CDR3 is made up of 13 amino acids. V shed 3 bases and J shed 2 bases, with 8 bases lying between them. In DNA, the CDR3 is TGTGCCAGCTCACCGACTTCCCCCTACGAGCAGTACTTC. Translating it yields CASSPTSPYEQYF.

The chain uses TRBV9 and TRBJ2-5; D not resolved. V was cut by 3 bases and J by 2 bases, with 11 bases left in between. Germline loops: CDR1 SGDLS, CDR2 YYNGEE. The CDR3 runs to 14 residues. This chain's CDR3 is CASSARVSQETQYF. The CDR3 DNA reads TGTGCCAGCAGCGCCCGGGTGTCTCAAGAGACCCAGTACTTC.

The CDR3 coding sequence is TGTGCCAGCAGAAGACCGGGAGCTATGAACACTGAAGCTTTCTTT. Amino acids: CASRRPGAMNTEAFF. The rearrangement links TRBV27 to TRBJ1-1; D unresolved. Germline values: CDR1 MNHEY, CDR2 SMNVEV (reference sequence). This CDR3 has 15 residues. The germline V and J ends were trimmed by 6 bases and 0 bases, with 14 bases remaining between them.

The V call is TRBV30, the J call TRBJ1-4, with D unresolved. Germline CDR1 GTSNPN, CDR2 SVGIG (reference sequence). Between the trimmed V and J ends, which lost 7 bases and 7 bases, there was a span of 13 bases. The CDR3 sequence is 12 residues long. The CDR3 DNA sequence: TGTGCCTCCGATCGGGGTACTGAAAAACTGTTTTTT. Its translation: CASDRGTEKLFF.